This T cell receptor (beta chain) was sequenced during a study of cytomegalovirus exposure and HLA in healthy donors (dated by TCRdb to 2016 to 2017). Turning to the overall study: An earlier analysis of some 600 of the donors reported 276 Gb of sequence data and approximately 120 million unique TCR beta sequences obtained from about 179 million T cells. Roughly 290 gigabases of sequencing data and around 85 million unique TCR sequences made up an early release that covered fewer than 650 HLA-typed donors. Of the roughly 400 genotyped donors, less than 90% were placed in the genetic ancestry cluster associated with self-reported Caucasian donors. The study was designed to test whether signatures of past pathogen exposure could be identified by cataloging public T cell receptors. The study profiled the T cell repertoires of more than 500 subjects by immunosequencing and related them to cytomegalovirus serostatus. A separate validation cohort of more than 100 different subjects was used in addition to the approximately 610-subject first cohort. The study combined high-throughput TCR immunosequencing, statistical association of individual TCRs with disease status, and machine learning to predict cytomegalovirus infection status. In a later analysis, previously published TCR beta repertoires from 666 donors were re-analyzed and high-resolution HLA genotyping was added so that TCR occurrence patterns could be studied. In the later analysis, no new phenotypic data were used to find candidate immune exposures; instead, reliance was placed on TCR beta sequences and their occurrence across donors. To decide whether each TCR beta V gene segment behaved as functional or pseudogenic, an earlier analysis of some 540 of the donors relied on high-throughput TCR beta sequencing. Alongside the repertoire data, information on donor age, sex, ethnicity and CMV serostatus was compiled. Genome-wide SNP genotypes for about 65% of the roughly 670 donors were used in a later genetic analysis, which treated that subset as a discovery cohort. All discovery cohort repertoires had been generated using a single sequencing platform. Class I and class II HLA loci were covered by the typing at four-digit resolution. The number of typed donors differed by locus: roughly 629-630 for A, B, C, DRB1 and DQB1; 522 for DQA1; approximately 610 for DPA1; and 400 to 480 for DPB1. Four to six DR-DQ haplotypes were handled as single units for association and clustering, since linkage in the cohort was strong. On average, about 200,000 unique TCR beta nucleotide sequences were sequenced per donor among some 430 genotyped donors of the cohort, with roughly 18% of those sequences being non-productive.

With respect to this clone: This receptor's antigen is unknown. Per-nucleotide qualities are absent, and no much larger clonotype sits a single base away.

The cohort consisted of 600 to 750 healthy bone marrow donors. All cohort members were sampled while nominally healthy, although unrecorded immune exposures were likely present. The donor was CMV seropositive and belonged to the group of a few hundred seropositive cohort members. A peripheral blood sample was collected from each donor, and TCR beta sequencing was performed on peripheral blood mononuclear cells. Genomic DNA extraction from the blood cell samples was performed with the Qiagen DNeasy Blood Extraction Kit. Libraries were prepared through the immunoSEQ multiplex PCR assay. The multiplex PCR relied on a mix of 60 forward primers for TCR Vbeta segments and 13 reverse primers for TCR Jbeta segments. Amplification of the CDR3 region of rearranged TCR beta genes was performed with a multiplex PCR assay on genomic DNA. On the Illumina HiSeq System, the amplified TCR beta libraries were sequenced as 87-base-pair reads. From the authors' description of their analysis: In a later analysis, roughly 80 million unique TCR beta chains were counted across the 650 to 700 repertoires, and around 11 million of these chains were shared by at least two donors. Raw reads were error-corrected and collapsed into unique sequences with a nearest-neighbor algorithm that merged closely related sequences to remove PCR and sequencing errors. CDR3 sequences were aligned to IMGT reference sequences to assign V, D and J gene segments. For a sequence to be retained, at least a six-nucleotide match to both a V gene segment and a J gene segment was required. A rearrangement counted as productive if the CDR3 had no stop codons and remained in frame with V and J, and every other rearrangement counted as non-productive. CDR3 was defined according to IMGT convention as the region running from the second conserved V-encoded cysteine to the conserved J-encoded phenylalanine. In an earlier analysis of approximately 590 of the donors, sequences lacking an unambiguous match to a single V gene segment were excluded. In an earlier analysis of almost 600 of the donors, a V segment was called functional when productive rearrangements were above 56.7%, and segregating when the standard deviation between donors exceeded 5%. A statistical classification framework was built to diagnose cytomegalovirus status from the catalog of TCR beta chain sequences. V and J gene assignment, in a later analysis, came from comparing TCR nucleotide sequences with IMGT/GENE-DB human TR gene sequences. Using the TCRdist pipeline, a later analysis assigned CDR3 sequences along with most-parsimonious VDJ recombination scenarios. In a later analysis, each TCR beta chain was defined by its CDR3 amino acid sequence together with its V-gene family, and reads lacking a unique V-gene family were excluded. In a later analysis, 450 to 600 highly shared, low-generation-probability nucleotide sequences were removed to address suspected cross-contamination and a sequencing artifact. For each public chain, a later analysis derived a clonal expansion index from normalized ranks of inferred template counts within each repertoire. A later analysis computed generation probabilities with a VDJ recombination model fitted to out-of-frame rearrangements, and checked the results against IGoR. A later analysis scored TCR-TCR, TCR-HLA and TCR-CMV co-occurrence with hypergeometric tests, applying a repertoire-size bias correction to TCR pairs. False discovery rates were estimated in a later analysis by permuting HLA or CMV assignments 20 times. In a later analysis, co-occurring TCRs were grouped using DBSCAN, with TCRdist sequence similarity added in when clustering inside HLA-allele-positive subsets. Co-occurrence clustering excluded repertoires with fewer than 30,000 or more than 120,000 public chains, plus five with anomalous nucleotide sharing. Entries here come from immuneACCESS through TCRdb and include only in-frame sequences with V and J called. Some clones fail to appear in such tables; in the studies checked, an unresolved V gene covers under half of the shortfall, and the cause of the remainder is unknown. That table furnishes V, J and clone size, whereas the DNA furnished D and trimming. The sample records about 210,000 clones, roughly 74% of which are singletons. Together, the top ten hold roughly 14% of the sample.

Results the study describes overall, beyond this receptor: This cohort had only TCR beta chains sequenced, and the lack of alpha or paired-chain data limited which features could be detected. A cluster of highly shared sequence variants was judged likely to be a technical artifact of the sequencing pipeline. In a later genetic analysis, fewer N-insertions in productive TCRs were reported among donors in an Asian-associated ancestry cluster than the approximately 670-donor mean. While some public TCRs were present in many individuals, most TCR sequences turned up only very rarely across donors. In both the original and validation cohorts, the classifier was reported to diagnose cytomegalovirus status with high specificity and sensitivity. Specific HLA alleles were associated with 16,951 TCR beta sequences at a false discovery rate of 0.05 in a later analysis. V-gene and J-gene trimming of TCR beta chains was associated with a missense DCLRE1C variant in a later genetic analysis, and the association was replicated in an independent cohort. The study gave a list of some 150 TCR beta chains associated with cytomegalovirus. CMV serostatus was the only immune exposure information available for the cohort. In a later analysis, most CMV-associated TCR beta chains were found to appear HLA-restricted, with HLA associations seemingly driven largely by CMV exposure. In vitro tests confirmed that a few of the cytomegalovirus-associated TCR beta chains recognize cytomegalovirus antigens. Broadly in line with IMGT annotations, most TCR beta V segments showed up in productive rearrangements about 87% or about 30% of the time in an earlier analysis of under 700 of the donors. According to a later analysis, parvovirus B19, influenza, CMV and Epstein-Barr virus appeared linked to several top co-occurrence clusters. A later analysis found that HLA-associated TCR beta chains were more clonally expanded and had lower generation probabilities than equally common non-associated chains. Because some donors lacked HLA typing at each locus, the association tests relied only on the typed subset. Assigning TCR associations to individual alleles was difficult when HLA alleles, especially DR and DQ, strongly co-occurred. A further reported finding was that TCR beta sequences accurately predicted the HLA-A and HLA-B alleles for most subjects in the first cohort. Sequencing depth was assumed to be roughly uniform across donors in the presence/absence analyses, though that assumption may not hold. Linkage disequilibrium might explain the correlated functional status among segregating V segments, but an unknown experimental factor could not be excluded. The authors suggested that the approach could potentially be generalized to other disease states and immunological phenotypes. Because counts were too low, seventeen rarely observed V segments, including chromosome 9 orphons, were left out of the earlier analysis of several hundred of the donors. A later analysis found that TCR association rates varied across HLA loci, with DRB1 alleles showing the most associated TCRs and HLA-C alleles the fewest.

Material for sequencing was PBMCs. This TCR came from a woman aged 25 to 39 in good health and CMV-seropositive.

CDR3 loop: CASSPLAGGHTDTQYF. The DNA sequence follows: TGTGCCAGCAGTCCTCTAGCGGGGGGGCACACAGATACGCAGTATTTT. The V gene is TRBV2 and the J gene is TRBJ2-3, and 12 junctional nucleotides match TRBD2. CDR1 and CDR2, per the germline V gene, are SNHLY and FYNNEI. Ends trimmed: V by 5 bases, J by 2 bases; bases unmatched to a gene: 5. The CDR3 measures 16 amino acids from cysteine to phenylalanine. The only DNA kept is the CDR3, 48 bases in frame from the first base.